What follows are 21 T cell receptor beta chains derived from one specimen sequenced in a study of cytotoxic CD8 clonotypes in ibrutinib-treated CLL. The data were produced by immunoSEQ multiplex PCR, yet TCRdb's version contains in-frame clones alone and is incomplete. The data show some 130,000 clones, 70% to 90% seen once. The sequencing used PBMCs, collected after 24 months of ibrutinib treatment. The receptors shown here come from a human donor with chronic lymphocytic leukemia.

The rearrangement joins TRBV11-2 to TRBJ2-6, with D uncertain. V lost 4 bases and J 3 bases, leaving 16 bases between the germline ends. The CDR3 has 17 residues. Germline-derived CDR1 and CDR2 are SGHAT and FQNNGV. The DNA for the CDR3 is TGTGCCAGCAGCTCTTCCCGGGCAGTCCTTGGGGCCAACGTCCTGACTTTC. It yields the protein CASSSSRAVLGANVLTF.

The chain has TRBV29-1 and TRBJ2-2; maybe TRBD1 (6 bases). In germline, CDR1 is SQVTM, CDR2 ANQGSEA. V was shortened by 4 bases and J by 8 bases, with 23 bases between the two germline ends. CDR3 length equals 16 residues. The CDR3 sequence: CSVVTMRGGRIGELFF. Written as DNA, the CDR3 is TGCAGCGTTGTGACGATGCGAGGGGGAAGAATAGGGGAGCTGTTTTTT.

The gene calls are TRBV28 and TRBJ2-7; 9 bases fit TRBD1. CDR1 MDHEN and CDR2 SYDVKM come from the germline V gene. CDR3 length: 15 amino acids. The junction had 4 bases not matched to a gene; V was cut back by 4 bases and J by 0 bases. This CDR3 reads CASSSGTGNSYEQYF. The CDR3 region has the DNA TGTGCCAGCAGTTCGGGGACAGGGAACTCCTACGAGCAGTACTTC.

CDR3 residues: CASSSPSGRLGEQFF. For the CDR3, the DNA is TGCGCCAGCAGCTCCCCCAGCGGGAGATTGGGTGAGCAGTTCTTC. V and J are TRBV10-2 and TRBJ2-1; TRBD2 agrees at 8 bases. CDR3 length: 15 residues. Trimming at V came to 6 bases and at J to 9 bases, leaving 13 bases not matched to a gene. Germline CDR1 WSHSY, CDR2 SAAADI.

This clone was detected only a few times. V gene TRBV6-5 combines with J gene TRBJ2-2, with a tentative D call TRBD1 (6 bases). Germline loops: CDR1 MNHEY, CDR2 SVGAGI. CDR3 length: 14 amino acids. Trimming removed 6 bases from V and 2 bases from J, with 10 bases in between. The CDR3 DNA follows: TGTGCCAGCAGCCGGGACATCAACACCGGGGAGCTGTTTTTT. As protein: CASSRDINTGELFF.

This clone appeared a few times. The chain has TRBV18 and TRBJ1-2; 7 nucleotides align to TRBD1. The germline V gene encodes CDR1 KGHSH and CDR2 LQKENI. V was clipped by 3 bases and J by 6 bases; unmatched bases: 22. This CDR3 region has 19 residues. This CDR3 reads CASSPTIRPGGVSRDGYTF. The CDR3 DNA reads TGTGCCAGCTCACCTACAATCCGGCCAGGGGGAGTGAGTAGGGATGGCTACACCTTC.

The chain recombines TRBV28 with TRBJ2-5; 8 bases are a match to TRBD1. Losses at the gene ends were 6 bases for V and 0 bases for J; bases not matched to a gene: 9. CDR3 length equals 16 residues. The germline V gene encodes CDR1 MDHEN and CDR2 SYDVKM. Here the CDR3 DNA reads TGTGCCAGCAGCCAGACAGGGGTTCGGGACCAAGAGACCCAGTACTTC. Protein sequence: CASSQTGVRDQETQYF.

The CDR3 is CASSVRGLAGFQETQYF. The CDR3 DNA reads as TGTGCCAGCAGCGTAAGGGGCCTAGCGGGGTTCCAAGAGACCCAGTACTTC. J is TRBJ2-5 and V is TRBV9; TRBD2 aligns across 9 bases. Trimming cost V 1 base and J 1 base; bases outside gene matches: 8. This CDR3 contains 17 residues. The germline V gene encodes CDR1 SGDLS and CDR2 YYNGEE.

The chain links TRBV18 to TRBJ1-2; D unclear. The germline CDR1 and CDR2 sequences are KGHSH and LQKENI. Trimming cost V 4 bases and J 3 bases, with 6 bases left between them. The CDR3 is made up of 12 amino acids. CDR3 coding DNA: TGTGCCAGCTCACGGGGTGACTATGGCTACACCTTC. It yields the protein CASSRGDYGYTF.

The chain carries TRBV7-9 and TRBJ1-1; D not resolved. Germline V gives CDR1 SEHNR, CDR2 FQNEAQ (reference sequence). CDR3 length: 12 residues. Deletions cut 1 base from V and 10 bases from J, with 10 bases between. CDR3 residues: CASSLGAAGAFF. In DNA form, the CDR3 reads TGTGCCAGCAGCTTAGGGGCGGCGGGAGCTTTCTTT.

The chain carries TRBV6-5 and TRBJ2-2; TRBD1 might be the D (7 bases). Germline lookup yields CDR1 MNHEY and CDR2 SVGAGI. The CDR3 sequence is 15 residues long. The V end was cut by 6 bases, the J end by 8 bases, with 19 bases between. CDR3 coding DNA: TGTGCCAGCAGCTTACAGGGGCAAGGAGGGGGGGAGCTGTTTTTT. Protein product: CASSLQGQGGGELFF.

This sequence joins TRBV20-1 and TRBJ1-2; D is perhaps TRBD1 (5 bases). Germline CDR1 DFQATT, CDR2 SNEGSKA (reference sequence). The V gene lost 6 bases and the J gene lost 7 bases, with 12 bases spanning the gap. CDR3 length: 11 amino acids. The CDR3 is CSAISGSGYTF. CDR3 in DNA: TGCAGTGCAATATCAGGGTCTGGCTACACCTTC.

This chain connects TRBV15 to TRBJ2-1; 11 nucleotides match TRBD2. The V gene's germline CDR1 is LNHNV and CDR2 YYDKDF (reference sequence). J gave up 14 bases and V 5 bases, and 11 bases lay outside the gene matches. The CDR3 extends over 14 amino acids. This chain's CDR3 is CATSQKILAGVEFF. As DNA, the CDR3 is TGTGCCACCAGCCAGAAGATACTAGCGGGAGTCGAGTTCTTC.

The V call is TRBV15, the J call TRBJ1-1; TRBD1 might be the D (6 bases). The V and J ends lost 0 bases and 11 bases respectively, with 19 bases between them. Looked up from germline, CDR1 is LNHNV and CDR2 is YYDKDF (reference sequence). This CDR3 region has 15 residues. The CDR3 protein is CATSRDYSGAEVAFF. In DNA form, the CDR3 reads TGTGCCACCAGCAGAGATTATTCAGGGGCGGAGGTGGCTTTCTTT.

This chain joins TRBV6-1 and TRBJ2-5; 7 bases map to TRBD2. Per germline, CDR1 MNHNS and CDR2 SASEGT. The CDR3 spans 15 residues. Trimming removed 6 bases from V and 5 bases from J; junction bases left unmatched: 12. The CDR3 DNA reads TGTGCCAGCAGGTTGGGAGGGCCGGTGGGGGAGACCCAGTACTTC. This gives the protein CASRLGGPVGETQYF.

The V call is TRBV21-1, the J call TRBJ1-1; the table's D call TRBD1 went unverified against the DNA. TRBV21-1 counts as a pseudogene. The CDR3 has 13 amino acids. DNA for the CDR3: TGTGCCAGCAGCAAAGCGCTGGGACAGGAAGCTTTCTTT. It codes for CASSKALGQEAFF.

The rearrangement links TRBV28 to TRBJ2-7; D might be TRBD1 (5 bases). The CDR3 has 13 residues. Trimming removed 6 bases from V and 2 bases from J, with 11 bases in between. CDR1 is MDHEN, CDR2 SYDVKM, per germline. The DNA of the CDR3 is TGTGCCAGCAGACCGGACATCACCTACGAGCAGTACTTC. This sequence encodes CASRPDITYEQYF.

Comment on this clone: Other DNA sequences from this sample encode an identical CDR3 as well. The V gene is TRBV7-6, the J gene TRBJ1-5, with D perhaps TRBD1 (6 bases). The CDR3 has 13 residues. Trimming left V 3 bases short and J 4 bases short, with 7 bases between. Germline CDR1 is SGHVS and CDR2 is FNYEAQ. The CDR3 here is CASSLDRNQPQHF. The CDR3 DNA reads TGTGCCAGCAGCTTGGACAGAAATCAGCCCCAGCATTTT.

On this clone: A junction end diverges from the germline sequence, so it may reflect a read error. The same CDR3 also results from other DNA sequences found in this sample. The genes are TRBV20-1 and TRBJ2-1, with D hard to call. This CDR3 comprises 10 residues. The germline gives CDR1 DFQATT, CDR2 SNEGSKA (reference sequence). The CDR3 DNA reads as TGCAGTGCTGCCTATAATGAGCAGTTCTTC. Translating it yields CSAAYNEQFF.

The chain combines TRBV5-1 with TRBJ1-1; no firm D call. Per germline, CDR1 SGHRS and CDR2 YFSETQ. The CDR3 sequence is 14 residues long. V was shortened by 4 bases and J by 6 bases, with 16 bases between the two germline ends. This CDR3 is CASSRQSRTSEAFF. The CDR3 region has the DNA TGCGCCAGCAGCCGTCAATCGCGGACCTCTGAAGCTTTCTTT. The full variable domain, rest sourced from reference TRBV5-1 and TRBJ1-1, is KAGVTQTPRYLIKTRGQQVTLSCSPISGHRSVSWYQQTPGQGLQFLFEYFSETQRNKGNFPGRFSGRQFSNSRSEMNVSTLELGDSALYLCASSRQSRTSEAFFGQGTRLTVV.

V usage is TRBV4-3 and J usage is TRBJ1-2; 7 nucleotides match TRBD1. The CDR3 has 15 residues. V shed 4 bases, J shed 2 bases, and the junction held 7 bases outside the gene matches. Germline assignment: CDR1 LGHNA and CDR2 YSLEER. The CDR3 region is CASSPYRQGNYGYTF. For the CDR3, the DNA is TGCGCCAGCAGCCCATATCGACAGGGAAACTATGGCTACACCTTC.